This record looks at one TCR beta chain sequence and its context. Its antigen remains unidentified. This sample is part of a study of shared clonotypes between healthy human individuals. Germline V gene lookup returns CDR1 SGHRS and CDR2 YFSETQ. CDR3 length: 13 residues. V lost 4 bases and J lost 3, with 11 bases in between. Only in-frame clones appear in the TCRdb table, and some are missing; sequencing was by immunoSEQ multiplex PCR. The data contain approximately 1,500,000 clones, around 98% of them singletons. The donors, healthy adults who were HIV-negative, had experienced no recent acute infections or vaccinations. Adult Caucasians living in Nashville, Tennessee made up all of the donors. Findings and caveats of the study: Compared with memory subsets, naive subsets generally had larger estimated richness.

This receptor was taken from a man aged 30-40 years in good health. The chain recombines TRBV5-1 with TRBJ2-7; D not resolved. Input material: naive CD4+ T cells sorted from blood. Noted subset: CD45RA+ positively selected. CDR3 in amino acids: CASSAGASYEQYF. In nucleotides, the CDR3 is TGCGCCAGCAGCGCCGGAGCCAGCTACGAGCAGTACTTC.